This T cell receptor beta chain appears in the sequencing data of a study of response to subunit inactivated influenza vaccine. The CDR3 totals 13 residues. The germline CDR1 and CDR2 sequences are LNHDA and SQIVND (reference sequence). Trimming left V 7 bases short and J 4 bases short, with 11 bases between. TCRdb analysed the RT-PCR reads with MiXCR anew, one entry per CDR3 protein. This table holds some 550,000 distinct CDR3 sequences, 20% to 25% found once. This clonotype was seen ten or more times. These sequences were also reported in another study, on T cells expressing NK-cell markers. As that study records: A 5'RACE template switching approach incorporating UMIs was used to make TCR beta cDNA. Only alpha-beta TCR T cells were sorted in several experiments, using an anti-gamma-delta TCR antibody. Each of roughly six donors carried dominant NKG2C+ clonotypes accounting for about 1.0-7.0% of CD8+ T cells. Similarly, these clonotypes led the CD3+CD56-NKG2C+ fraction as well in four donors.

The V gene is TRBV19, the J gene TRBJ2-1, with D possibly TRBD1 on 6 matching bases. This receptor was identified in a middle-aged man who received an inactivated influenza vaccine. The sequenced sample was CD4+ T cells sorted from PBMCs, obtained approximately 13 days after vaccination. The CDR3 sequence: CASNLGGYNEQFF. CDR3 in DNA: TGTGCCAGTAACCTAGGGGGATACAATGAGCAGTTCTTC.